This TCR beta chain was sequenced in a study of Ad26.COV2.S vaccination and SARS-CoV-2 variants. The treatment was: some 19 received Ad26.COV2.S at low or high dose, single or two shots; 5 received placebo; per-sample allocation not given. The investigators took samples on day 63 after the first vaccine or placebo injection. The shot given was an Ad26 vector that makes Wuhan-strain SARS-CoV-2 spike. CDR1 is SNHLY, CDR2 FYNNEI, per germline. This CDR3 is built from 16 residues. J gave up 8 bases and V 3 bases, and 12 bases lay outside the gene matches. TCRdb keeps only in-frame clones here, not all; method: immunoSEQ multiplex PCR. Of about 480,000 clones in the sample, approximately 88% were seen once.

The clonotype originates from a person aged 18-60 years who received the Ad26.COV2.S COVID-19 vaccine or a placebo. Sequencing was performed on peripheral blood, taken in a trial of Ad26.COV2.S vaccine versus placebo. V is TRBV2 and J is TRBJ2-1, with 8 positions matching TRBD2. CDR3 loop: CASSDSGLAGTDEQFF. The CDR3 nucleotides are TGTGCCAGCAGTGATAGTGGCCTAGCGGGTACCGATGAGCAGTTCTTC. Based on the CDR3 plus reference TRBV2 and TRBJ2-1, the full variable domain is EPEVTQTPSHQVTQMGQEVILRCVPISNHLYFYWYRQILGQKVEFLVSFYNNEISEKSEIFDDQFSVERPDGSNFTLKIRSTKLEDSAMYFCASSDSGLAGTDEQFFGPGTRLTVL.